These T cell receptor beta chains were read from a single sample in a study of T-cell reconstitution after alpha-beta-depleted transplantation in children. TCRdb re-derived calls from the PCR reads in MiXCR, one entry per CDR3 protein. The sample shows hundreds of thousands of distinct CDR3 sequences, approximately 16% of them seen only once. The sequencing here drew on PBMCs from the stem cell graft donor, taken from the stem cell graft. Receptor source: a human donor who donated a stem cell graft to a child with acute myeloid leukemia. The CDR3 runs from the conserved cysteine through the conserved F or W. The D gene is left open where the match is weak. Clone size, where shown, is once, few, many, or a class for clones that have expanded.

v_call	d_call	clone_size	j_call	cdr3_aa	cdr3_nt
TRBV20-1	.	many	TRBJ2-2	CSAFSDWPAANTGELFF	TGCAGTGCCTTCTCGGACTGGCCCGCCGCGAACACCGGGGAGCTGTTTTTT
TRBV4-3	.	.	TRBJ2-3	CASSQGALELDTQYF	TGCGCCAGCAGCCAAGGGGCTTTGGAATTAGATACGCAGTATTTT
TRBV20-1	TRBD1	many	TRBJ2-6	CSAQTGAGANVLTF	TGCAGTGCTCAGACAGGGGCTGGGGCCAACGTCCTGACTTTC
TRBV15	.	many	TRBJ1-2	CATSTYGRGYTF	TGTGCCACCAGCACCTACGGTCGGGGCTACACCTTC
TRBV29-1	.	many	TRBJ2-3	CSVEGVDTQYF	TGCAGCGTTGAGGGGGTGGATACGCAGTATTTT
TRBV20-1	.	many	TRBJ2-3	CSARPAAPRGDTQYF	TGCAGTGCTCGACCGGCGGCCCCCAGGGGAGATACGCAGTATTTT
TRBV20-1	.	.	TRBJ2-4	CSARGGLVRKNIQYF	TGCAGTGCTAGAGGAGGTCTCGTCCGGAAAAACATTCAGTACTTC
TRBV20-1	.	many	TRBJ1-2	CSARRGDLNGYTF	TGCAGTGCTAGGCGGGGGGACCTTAATGGCTACACCTTC
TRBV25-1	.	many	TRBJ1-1	CASVDIGEDMNTEAFF	TGTGCCAGCGTGGACATAGGGGAGGACATGAACACTGAAGCTTTCTTT
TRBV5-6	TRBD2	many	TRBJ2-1	CASRSGGTYNEQFF	TGTGCCAGCAGGTCGGGGGGAACCTACAATGAGCAGTTCTTC
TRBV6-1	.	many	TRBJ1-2	CASSEVGILDIGYTF	TGTGCCAGCAGTGAAGTGGGAATACTTGACATCGGCTACACCTTC
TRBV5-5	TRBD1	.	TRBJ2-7	CASSPLPQGAGSYEQYF	TGTGCCAGCAGCCCCCTACCACAGGGGGCTGGGTCCTACGAGCAGTACTTC
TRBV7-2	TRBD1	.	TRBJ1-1	CASSSSTGEMNTEAFF	TGTGCCAGCAGCTCCTCGACAGGGGAAATGAACACTGAAGCTTTCTTT
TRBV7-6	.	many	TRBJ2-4	CASSADGGNIQYF	TGTGCCAGCAGCGCGGATGGGGGGAACATTCAGTACTTC
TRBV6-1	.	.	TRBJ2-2	CASSDISGRGNTGELFF	TGTGCCAGCAGTGATATATCGGGACGGGGGAACACCGGGGAGCTGTTTTTT
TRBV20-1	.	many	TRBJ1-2	CSARDLWEQSHGYTF	TGCAGTGCTAGAGATCTCTGGGAGCAAAGCCATGGCTACACCTTC
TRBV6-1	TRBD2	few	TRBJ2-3	CASSLRLAFPTDTQYF	TGTGCCAGCAGTCTTCGACTAGCTTTCCCCACAGATACGCAGTATTTT
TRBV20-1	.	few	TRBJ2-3	CSASKRGATDTQYF	TGCAGTGCTAGTAAACGGGGGGCCACAGATACGCAGTATTTT
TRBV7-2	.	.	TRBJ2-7	CASSLFYEQYF	TGTGCCAGCAGCTTGTTCTACGAGCAGTACTTC
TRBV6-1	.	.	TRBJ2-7	CASSIESGYEQYF	TGTGCCAGCAGTATTGAGTCCGGGTACGAGCAGTACTTC
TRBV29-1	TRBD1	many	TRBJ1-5	CSVGDRQYQPQHF	TGCAGCGTTGGGGACAGGCAATATCAGCCCCAGCATTTT
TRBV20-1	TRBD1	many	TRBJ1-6	CSAPRTGSSYNSPLHF	TGCAGTGCTCCCAGGACAGGGAGCTCCTATAATTCACCCCTCCACTTT
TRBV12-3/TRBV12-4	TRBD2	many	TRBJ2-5	CASSPGGQETQYF	TGTGCCAGCAGCCCGGGGGGGCAAGAGACCCAGTACTTC
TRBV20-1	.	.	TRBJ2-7	CSAIFLGASYEQYF	TGCAGTGCCATCTTTCTGGGGGCCTCCTACGAGCAGTACTTC
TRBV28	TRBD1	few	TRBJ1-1	CASSFGGQGLTEAFF	TGTGCCAGCAGTTTCGGGGGACAGGGACTGACTGAAGCTTTCTTT
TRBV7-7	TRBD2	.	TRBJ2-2	CASSLAPVAGTGELFF	TGTGCCAGCAGCTTAGCGCCGGTAGCGGGTACCGGGGAGCTGTTTTTT
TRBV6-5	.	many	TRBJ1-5	CASSQGFSQPQHF	TGTGCCAGCAGTCAGGGGTTTAGTCAGCCCCAGCATTTT
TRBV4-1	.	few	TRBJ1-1	CASSHYGTNTEAFF	TGCGCCAGCAGCCACTACGGGACCAACACTGAAGCTTTCTTT
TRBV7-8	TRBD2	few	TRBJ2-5	CASSSSGGVMETQYF	TGTGCCAGCAGCTCTAGCGGGGGGGTAATGGAGACCCAGTACTTC
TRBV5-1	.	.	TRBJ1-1	CASSLGGVPEAFF	TGCGCCAGCAGCTTGGGAGGGGTCCCTGAAGCTTTCTTT
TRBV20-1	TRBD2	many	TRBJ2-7	CSASSSGGPPQQYF	TGCAGTGCTAGTTCAAGCGGGGGCCCTCCCCAGCAGTACTTC
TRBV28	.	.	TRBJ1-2	CASRQEAYGYTF	TGTGCCAGTCGACAGGAAGCCTATGGCTACACCTTC
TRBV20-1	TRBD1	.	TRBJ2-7	CSAREQGANTYEQYF	TGCAGTGCTAGAGAACAGGGGGCAAATACCTACGAGCAGTACTTC
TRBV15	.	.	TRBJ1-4	CATSRDQNEKLFF	TGTGCCACCAGCAGAGATCAAAATGAAAAACTGTTTTTT
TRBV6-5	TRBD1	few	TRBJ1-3	CASSYRGQKGNTIYF	TGTGCCAGCAGTTACAGGGGGCAGAAGGGAAACACCATATATTTT
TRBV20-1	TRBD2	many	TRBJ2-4	CSAKEAGAAKNIQYF	TGCAGTGCTAAGGAAGCGGGAGCAGCCAAAAACATTCAGTACTTC
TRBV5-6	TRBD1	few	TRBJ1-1	CASSSNLRGPTEAFF	TGTGCCAGCAGCTCCAACTTAAGGGGGCCCACTGAAGCTTTCTTT
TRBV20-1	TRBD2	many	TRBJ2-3	CSARLKGLAASTDTQYF	TGCAGTGCTCGCCTTAAGGGACTAGCGGCCAGCACAGATACGCAGTATTTT
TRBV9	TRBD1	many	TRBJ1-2	CASSVDFDRGLNGYTF	TGTGCCAGCAGCGTGGACTTCGACAGGGGGCTTAATGGCTACACCTTC